Each of the 16 T cell receptor beta chains below was sequenced from the same sample in a study of Graves' ophthalmopathy and Graves' hyperthyroidism (dated by TCRdb to 2017 to 2018). For sequencing, an Illumina HiSeq 2000 was employed. For repertoire sequencing, the TCR beta CDR3 regions were amplified from RNA transcripts. The first round of RT-PCR was done with HTBI primers and the Qiagen OneStep RT-PCR kit, and was followed by a second round of multiplex PCR, then size selection and purification. TCRdb reran the public reads through fastp at Q25 and MiXCR, keeping productive beta chains. Every distinct CDR3 protein forms one entry, paired with its most common genes and DNA. This sample lists 650,000 to 900,000 distinct CDR3 sequences; 40% were detected once. The ten biggest clones cover about 40% of the sample. Sequences were obtained from peripheral blood. These TCRs come from an adult man with Graves' ophthalmopathy.

This clonotype was seen a few times. The chain is built from TRBV29-1 and TRBJ1-1, with D possibly matching TRBD1 (5 bases). The germline gives CDR1 SQVTM, CDR2 ANQGSEA. The CDR3 is 12 residues long. Trimming took 2 bases from V and 4 from J, leaving 8 bases between them. DNA for the CDR3: TGCAGCGTTGAATGGGGGTCCACTGAAGCTTTCTTT. Amino acid sequence: CSVEWGSTEAFF. Based on the CDR3 plus reference TRBV29-1 and TRBJ1-1, the full variable domain is SAVISQKPSRDICQRGTSLTIQCQVDSQVTMMFWYRQQPGQSLTLIATANQGSEATYESGFVIDKFPISRPNLTFSTLTVSNMSPEDSSIYLCSVEWGSTEAFFGQGTRLTVV.

This clonotype appeared once. One junction end does not reproduce the germline sequence, and a read error may be involved. The V gene is TRBV10-3, the J gene TRBJ1-1; no definite D call. Germline V gene lookup returns CDR1 ENHRY and CDR2 SYGVKD. The CDR3 runs 13 residues. The DNA of the CDR3 is TGTGCCAGCAGTTGTACGCGGGGCACTGAAGCTTTCTTT. Its protein is CASSCTRGTEAFF.

In its sample, this clonotype was seen many times. The genes are TRBV10-2 and TRBJ2-7; 7 nucleotides line up with TRBD2. Unmatched junction bases numbered 7, after V lost 7 bases and J lost 4 bases. In germline, CDR1 is WSHSY, CDR2 SAAADI. The length of the CDR3 is 13 residues. CDR3: CASKSTGGYEQYF. The CDR3 coding sequence is TGCGCCAGCAAATCAACGGGAGGTTACGAGCAGTACTTC.

J is TRBJ1-5 and V is TRBV19, with 7 positions matching TRBD1. This CDR3 has 15 amino acids. Germline V gives CDR1 LNHDA, CDR2 SQIVND (reference sequence). J lost 4 bases, V lost 7 bases, and 10 bases had no gene match. CDR3 nucleotide sequence: TGTGCCAGTAAAGGGCAGGGGGTCATAAATCAGCCCCAGCATTTT. Translation gives CASKGQGVINQPQHF.

With respect to this clonotype: This may be a read error: a much more frequent sequence differs by one nucleotide. This chain joins TRBV7-9 and TRBJ1-1; D is uncertain. Germline CDR1 reads SEHNR; CDR2 reads FQNEAQ (reference sequence). This CDR3 region has 13 residues. As DNA, the CDR3 is TGTGACAGCAGTGAATTCCCAACGGAGCCAGCTTTCTTT. It translates to CDSSEFPTEPAFF.

With regard to this clonotype: At one boundary the junction diverges from the germline segment, which might be a read error. The chain is built from TRBV12-3 or TRBV12-4 and TRBJ1-1, with TRBD1 matching over 9 bases. The CDR3 length is 15 residues. CDR3 coding DNA: TGTGCCAGCACCCCCGGGACAGGGATGAACGCTGAAGCTTTCTTT. It encodes CASTPGTGMNAEAFF.

The chain combines TRBV25-1 with TRBJ1-3; no firm D call. The CDR3 runs to 17 residues. Germline V gene data show CDR1 as MGHDK and CDR2 as SYGVNS. V dropped 2 bases and J dropped 0 bases, with 14 bases sitting between them. CDR3: CASSEEPGNYSGNTIYF. The CDR3 DNA follows: TGTGCCAGCAGTGAAGAGCCGGGGAACTACTCTGGAAACACCATATATTTT.

Turning to this clonotype: This may stem from a read error, because a much larger clone lies one nucleotide away. The V and J genes are TRBV6-6 and TRBJ2-7; TRBD2 might be the D (6 bases). The CDR3 covers 14 residues. Germline CDR1 and CDR2: MNHNY and SVGAGI (reference sequence). As DNA, the CDR3 is TGTACCAGCAGTTCCCCGGGACTCCCGTACGAGCAGTACTTC. It yields the protein CTSSSPGLPYEQYF.

The CDR3 bases are TGTGCCAGCAGCCAACAGCAGGGATTGAACACTGAAGCTTTCTTT. Encoded protein: CASSQQQGLNTEAFF. The chain is built from TRBV7-9 and TRBJ1-1; D possibly corresponds to TRBD1 (5 bases). CDR3 length: 15 amino acids. Per the germline V gene, CDR1 is SEHNR and CDR2 is FQNEAQ (reference sequence). The V end was cut by 5 bases, the J end by 0 bases, with 13 bases between.

The chain has TRBV7-9 and TRBJ1-5, with 9 bases lining up with TRBD1. There are 14 residues in the CDR3. Trimming took 6 bases from V and 5 from J; bases not matched to a gene: 5. Germline CDR1 SEHNR, CDR2 FQNEAQ (reference sequence). In nucleotides, the CDR3 is TGTGCCAGCAGTGAAACAGGGGGCGATCAGCCCCAGCATTTT. This translates into CASSETGGDQPQHF.

As regards this clonotype: This may arise from a read error, as a much more abundant clone is one base away. The chain is built from TRBV7-9 and TRBJ1-2; D may be TRBD1 (5 bases). This CDR3 region has 16 residues. From germline, CDR1 is SEHNR and CDR2 FQNEAQ (reference sequence). The CDR3 loop reads CASSRLGQGADYDYTF. The CDR3 DNA follows: TGTGCCAGCAGCCGATTGGGGCAGGGCGCCGATTATGACTACACCTTC.

This clonotype was counted a few times. This chain links TRBV5-1 with TRBJ2-7, with D maybe TRBD2 (6 bases). Germline CDR1 reads SGHRS; CDR2 reads YFSETQ. The V end was cut by 4 bases, the J end by 4 bases, with 18 bases between. This CDR3 is built from 15 residues. The CDR3 sequence is CASSRPGLLPYEQYF. CDR3 nucleotides: TGCGCCAGCAGCCGTCCGGGACTTCTTCCATACGAGCAGTACTTC.

The CDR3: CASSGSSDRAAGNTIYF. Written as DNA, the CDR3 is TGTGCCAGCAGTGGGTCCTCCGACAGGGCGGCAGGAAACACCATATATTTT. V gene TRBV25-1 combines with J gene TRBJ1-3; TRBD1 matches at 7 bases. From germline, CDR1 is MGHDK and CDR2 SYGVNS. Unmatched junction bases numbered 13, after V lost 4 bases and J lost 4 bases. The CDR3 sequence is 17 residues long.

Points on this clonotype: This may be a read error, as it is one base from a much larger clone. J is TRBJ2-7 and V is TRBV25-1; 11 bases agree with TRBD2. Germline CDR1 is MGHDK and CDR2 is SYGVNS. The CDR3 consists of 15 residues. V shed 6 bases and J 4 bases; nucleotides not matched to a gene: 8. The CDR3 DNA follows: TGTGCCAGCAGCGTAACTAGCGGGAGCGTGTACGAGCAGTACTTC. Translation: CASSVTSGSVYEQYF.

The sample holds a few counts of this clonotype. This likely comes from a read error, as the CDR3 has no conserved phenylalanine or tryptophan at its end. No DNA is shown, since the ends of the CDR3 on it are uncertain; the CDR3 is the one TCRdb lists. V usage is TRBV14 and J usage is TRBJ1-4. A total of 8 residues make up the CDR3, ends included. Germline V gene data show CDR1 as SGHDN and CDR2 as FVKESK. The CDR3 region is CASSPGLV.

This clonotype was seen a handful of times. The chain employs TRBV10-3 and TRBJ1-2; unclear D gene. V was shortened by 10 bases and J by 9 bases, with 9 bases between the two germline ends. CDR1 is ENHRY, CDR2 SYGVKD, per germline. CDR3 length: 9 residues. The DNA of the CDR3 is TGTGCCAGCCCCCGTAGCTACACCTTC. It specifies CASPRSYTF.